The 27 T cell receptor beta chains in this list originate from one sample, sequenced in a study of untreated major depressive disorder. Sequencing used immunoSEQ multiplex PCR; TCRdb keeps in-frame clones, though not all of them. The table lists about 19,000 clones, more than 70% of them singletons, with about 0.8% in the top ten. Sequenced material: CD4+ T cells from PBMCs. These TCRs come from a woman in her twenties or thirties in good health.

J is TRBJ2-1 and V is TRBV6-6; TRBD1 aligns across 9 bases. V was clipped by 5 bases and J by 3 bases; unmatched bases: 5. The CDR3 extends over 15 amino acids. Germline values: CDR1 MNHNY, CDR2 SVGAGI (reference sequence). This chain's CDR3 is CASSQQGAVYNEQFF. DNA of the CDR3: TGTGCCAGCAGTCAACAGGGGGCGGTCTACAATGAGCAGTTCTTC.

The chain links TRBV7-8 to TRBJ2-3; D may be TRBD2 (5 bases). Germline CDR1 and CDR2: SGHVS and FQNEAQ. V was trimmed by 6 bases and J by 10 bases, leaving 14 bases between them. This CDR3 has 12 amino acids. CDR3 nucleotides: TGTGCCAGCAGTACCGACCGAGGGCCGCAGTATTTT. Translating gives CASSTDRGPQYF.

This clone is a singleton in its sample. The chain has TRBV29-1 and TRBJ2-2, with a possible D match to TRBD1 (5 bases). CDR1 is SQVTM and CDR2 is ANQGSEA in the germline V gene. V lost 7 bases to trimming and J lost 1 base, with 7 bases between them. The CDR3 totals 12 residues. CDR3 DNA: TGCAGCGCCGACAGGAACACCGGGGAGCTGTTTTTT. Translated, it gives CSADRNTGELFF.

The V and J genes are TRBV7-3 and TRBJ2-1, with 8 bases that match TRBD2. Germline CDR1 is SGHTA and CDR2 is FQGTGA. The J segment lost 3 bases and the V segment lost 5 bases, leaving 6 bases of the junction unmatched. The CDR3 is 15 amino acids. In DNA form, the CDR3 reads TGTGCCAGCAGCCGTAGCGGGAACAACTACAATGAGCAGTTCTTC. It is translated as CASSRSGNNYNEQFF. The full variable domain, with the rest looked up from reference TRBV7-3 and TRBJ2-1, is GAGVSQTPSNKVTEKGKYVELRCDPISGHTALYWYRQSLGQGPEFLIYFQGTGAADDSGLPNDRFFAVRPEGSVSTLKIQRTERGDSAVYLCASSRSGNNYNEQFFGPGTRLTVL.

This clone turned up a few times. The J gene is TRBJ1-1, the V gene TRBV4-1; D gene uncertain. Trimming left V 0 bases short and J 5 bases short, with 13 bases between. From germline, CDR1 is MGHRA and CDR2 YSYEKL. This CDR3 has 15 amino acids. CDR3 amino acids: CASSQDRSLGTEAFF. The CDR3 DNA follows: TGCGCCAGCAGCCAAGATCGTAGCCTGGGGACTGAAGCTTTCTTT.

This clone was counted between two and nine times. V usage is TRBV7-3 and J usage is TRBJ1-1; D uncertain. V dropped 0 bases and J dropped 4 bases, with 12 bases sitting between them. The CDR3 sequence is 15 residues long. Germline lookup yields CDR1 SGHTA and CDR2 FQGTGA. CDR3 amino acids: CASSLTSSQFTEAFF. The CDR3 DNA follows: TGTGCCAGCAGCTTAACGTCGTCACAGTTCACTGAAGCTTTCTTT.

This chain connects TRBV5-1 to TRBJ2-5, with D possibly TRBD1 on 6 matching bases. Trimming removed 4 bases from V and 1 base from J, with 11 bases in between. The CDR3 extends over 14 amino acids. CDR1 and CDR2 (germline): SGHRS, YFSETQ. The CDR3 nucleotides are TGCGCCAGCAGCATGACAGGCTTCCAAGAGACCCAGTACTTC. Encoded protein: CASSMTGFQETQYF.

The table lists this clone with a count of one. The CDR3 DNA follows: TGTGCCAGCAGTTCAGAGGCCGGGTGGGTTGGGAATGAGCAGTACTTC. This sequence encodes CASSSEAGWVGNEQYF. V usage is TRBV28 and J usage is TRBJ2-7; D remains ambiguous. Germline CDR1 MDHEN, CDR2 SYDVKM. Trimming took off 4 bases at V and 7 bases at J, with 23 bases between the two ends. CDR3 length: 16 amino acids.

CDR3 loop: CASSSAPWDREQYF. CDR3 nucleotide sequence: TGTGCCAGCAGCTCCGCCCCCTGGGATCGGGAGCAGTACTTC. V is TRBV7-2 and J is TRBJ2-7; D remains ambiguous. The V and J ends lost 4 bases and 7 bases respectively, with 17 bases between them. Germline V gives CDR1 SGHTA, CDR2 FQGNSA. The CDR3 is made up of 14 amino acids.

The chain recombines TRBV15 with TRBJ2-3; 11 bases fit TRBD2. In germline, CDR1 is LNHNV, CDR2 YYDKDF (reference sequence). J was trimmed by 0 bases and V by 2 bases; bases with no gene match: 1. The CDR3 covers 16 residues. CDR3 residues: CATSRPSGRSTDTQYF. The CDR3 coding sequence is TGTGCCACCAGCAGACCTAGCGGGAGGAGCACAGATACGCAGTATTTT.

A few counts support this clone. The V call is TRBV7-2, the J call TRBJ2-1; 9 nucleotides line up with TRBD2. V shed 4 bases, J shed 14 bases, and the junction held 9 bases outside the gene matches. Germline V gives CDR1 SGHTA, CDR2 FQGNSA. CDR3 length: 13 amino acids. CDR3 sequence (DNA): TGTGCCAGCAGCTCAAAGGGCGGGAGGGCCGAGTTCTTC. It yields the protein CASSSKGGRAEFF.

The chain joins TRBV18 to TRBJ2-3, with no clear D. Trimming shortened V by 3 bases and J by 0 bases, and 4 bases separated the two germline ends. The CDR3 has 13 residues. In germline, CDR1 is KGHSH, CDR2 LQKENI. DNA for the CDR3: TGTGCCAGCTCACCGCCTAGCACAGATACGCAGTATTTT. This gives the protein CASSPPSTDTQYF.

J is TRBJ2-7 and V is TRBV9; D remains unclear. The CDR3 has 13 residues. Trimming removed 0 bases at V and 6 bases at J, with 10 bases between. CDR1 is SGDLS and CDR2 is YYNGEE in the germline V gene. The CDR3: CASSVDHIGEQYF. DNA for the CDR3: TGTGCCAGCAGCGTAGACCACATAGGCGAGCAGTACTTC.

This clone was seen a single time. The V and J genes are TRBV19 and TRBJ1-2; a possible D gene is TRBD1 (5 bases). V shed 6 bases and J shed 4 bases, with 12 bases lying between them. The CDR3 is made up of 13 amino acids. Germline V CDR1 and CDR2: LNHDA, SQIVND (reference sequence). The CDR3 loop is CASSPGRAYGYTF. The CDR3 nucleotides are TGTGCCAGTAGCCCGGGACGGGCCTATGGCTACACCTTC.

The chain combines TRBV28 with TRBJ2-3; 12 bases align to TRBD2. Germline V gives CDR1 MDHEN, CDR2 SYDVKM. V lost 5 bases to trimming and J lost 2 bases; unmatched junction nucleotides: 5. CDR3 size: 16 residues. The CDR3 DNA reads as TGTGCCAGCAGTGCCCGACTAGCGGGAGCCACAGATACGCAGTATTTT. Protein sequence: CASSARLAGATDTQYF.

The chain couples TRBV29-1 to TRBJ1-1; tentatively, D is TRBD1 (6 bases). The CDR3 covers 13 residues. Trimming removed 5 bases from V and 5 bases from J, with 15 bases in between. CDR1 is SQVTM, CDR2 ANQGSEA, per germline. In DNA, the CDR3 is TGCAGCGTTAAGCAGGGGTTGGGGACTGAAGCTTTCTTT. Amino acid sequence: CSVKQGLGTEAFF.

V is TRBV10-1 and J is TRBJ2-1, with unresolved D. The CDR3 extends over 11 amino acids. CDR1 and CDR2 (germline): WNHNN, SYGVQD (reference sequence). Trimming shortened V by 3 bases and J by 5 bases, and 2 bases separated the two germline ends. The DNA of the CDR3 is TGCGCCAGCAGTGACGACAATGAGCAGTTCTTC. Protein sequence: CASSDDNEQFF.

This chain connects TRBV30 to TRBJ2-5; 9 bases match TRBD1. The J segment lost 5 bases and the V segment lost 4 bases, leaving 11 bases of the junction unmatched. The CDR3 totals 15 residues. Per germline, CDR1 GTSNPN and CDR2 SVGIG (reference sequence). The CDR3, as DNA: TGTGCCTGGACCCAGGCGACAGGGGGATGGGAGACCCAGTACTTC. This codes for CAWTQATGGWETQYF.

This clone has more than one count but fewer than ten. The rearrangement joins TRBV6-1 to TRBJ1-1; TRBD1 agrees at 7 bases. With V trimmed by 9 bases and J by 0 bases, 10 bases remained unmatched. The CDR3 is 15 amino acids. CDR1 MNHNS and CDR2 SASEGT come from the germline V gene. This chain's CDR3 is CARMTGSSMNTEAFF. As DNA, the CDR3 is TGTGCCAGGATGACAGGGTCTTCGATGAACACTGAAGCTTTCTTT.

The chain combines TRBV5-1 with TRBJ2-5; 12 positions agree with TRBD2. V shed 4 bases and J 4 bases; nucleotides not matched to a gene: 8. The germline V gene has CDR1 SGHRS and CDR2 YFSETQ. The CDR3 length is 16 residues. In nucleotides, the CDR3 is TGCGCCAGCAGCCGGCTAGCGGGAGGGCGGGGAGAGACCCAGTACTTC. Its protein is CASSRLAGGRGETQYF.

The chain recombines TRBV9 with TRBJ1-3; D is undetermined. The germline V and J ends were trimmed by 0 bases and 0 bases, with 13 bases remaining between them. Germline lookup yields CDR1 SGDLS and CDR2 YYNGEE. The CDR3 is made up of 17 amino acids. CDR3 nucleotides: TGTGCCAGCAGCGTAGGGGCGGGAGGGTCCTCTGGAAACACCATATATTTT. Residues: CASSVGAGGSSGNTIYF. The whole variable domain, remainder taken from reference TRBV9 and TRBJ1-3, is DSGVTQTPKHLITATGQRVTLRCSPRSGDLSVYWYQQSLDQGLQFLIQYYNGEERAKGNILERFSAQQFPDLHSELNLSSLELGDSALYFCASSVGAGGSSGNTIYFGEGSWLTVV.

The chain recombines TRBV5-4 with TRBJ2-5, with TRBD1 matching over 7 bases. Germline CDR1 SGHNT, CDR2 YYREEE (reference sequence). This CDR3 is built from 15 residues. Trimming took 4 bases from V and 4 from J; bases not matched to a gene: 10. The CDR3 here is CASSRERDRVETQYF. The DNA of the CDR3 is TGTGCCAGCAGCCGGGAAAGAGACAGGGTAGAGACCCAGTACTTC.

The V gene is TRBV4-3, the J gene TRBJ2-7; D gene ambiguous. This CDR3 is 13 amino acids long. The V end lost 0 bases, the J end lost 5 bases, and 8 bases lay between the germline ends. Germline V gene lookup returns CDR1 LGHNA and CDR2 YSLEER. The CDR3 spells CASSQDITHEQYF. For the CDR3, the DNA is TGCGCCAGCAGCCAAGATATCACCCACGAGCAGTACTTC.

The rearrangement joins TRBV6-5 to TRBJ2-7; the D gene could be TRBD1 or TRBD2 (6 bases each). The germline CDR1 and CDR2 sequences are MNHEY and SVGAGI. The CDR3 covers 16 residues. V was shortened by 0 bases and J by 2 bases, with 14 bases between the two germline ends. CDR3 sequence reads: CASSYSIGGGTYEQYF. Written as DNA, the CDR3 is TGTGCCAGCAGTTACTCGATCGGGGGCGGTACCTACGAGCAGTACTTC.

The chain recombines TRBV11-3 with TRBJ1-3, with unresolved D. Germline V gene sequence: CDR1 SGHNT, CDR2 YENEEA. The length of the CDR3 is 15 residues. V lost 6 bases, J lost 2 bases, and 14 bases lay in between. The CDR3 bases are TGTGCCAGCAGTTCCAACCTCACGCCTGGAAACACCATATATTTT. Protein sequence: CASSSNLTPGNTIYF.

This clone has only one observation. The gene calls are TRBV9 and TRBJ2-3; possible D gene TRBD2, 6 bases. CDR1 and CDR2 from the germline V gene are SGDLS and YYNGEE. Trimming stripped 0 bases from V and 0 bases from J, with 11 bases between. This CDR3 comprises 16 residues. In DNA form, the CDR3 reads TGTGCCAGCAGCGTAGCGGAGGGGACTAGCACAGATACGCAGTATTTT. Its protein is CASSVAEGTSTDTQYF.

This chain uses TRBV11-2 with TRBJ1-2; no clear D gene. Germline assignment: CDR1 SGHAT and CDR2 FQNNGV. The length of the CDR3 is 14 residues. V lost 1 base to trimming and J lost 8 bases, with 14 bases between them. For the CDR3, the DNA is TGTGCCAGCAGCTTAGTTCCTCTGATCGGCGGCTACACCTTC. Amino acid sequence: CASSLVPLIGGYTF. Based on the CDR3 plus reference TRBV11-2 and TRBJ1-2, the full variable domain is EAGVAQSPRYKIIEKRQSVAFWCNPISGHATLYWYQQILGQGPKLLIQFQNNGVVDDSQLPKDRFSAERLKGVDSTLKIQPAKLEDSAVYLCASSLVPLIGGYTFGSGTRLTVV.